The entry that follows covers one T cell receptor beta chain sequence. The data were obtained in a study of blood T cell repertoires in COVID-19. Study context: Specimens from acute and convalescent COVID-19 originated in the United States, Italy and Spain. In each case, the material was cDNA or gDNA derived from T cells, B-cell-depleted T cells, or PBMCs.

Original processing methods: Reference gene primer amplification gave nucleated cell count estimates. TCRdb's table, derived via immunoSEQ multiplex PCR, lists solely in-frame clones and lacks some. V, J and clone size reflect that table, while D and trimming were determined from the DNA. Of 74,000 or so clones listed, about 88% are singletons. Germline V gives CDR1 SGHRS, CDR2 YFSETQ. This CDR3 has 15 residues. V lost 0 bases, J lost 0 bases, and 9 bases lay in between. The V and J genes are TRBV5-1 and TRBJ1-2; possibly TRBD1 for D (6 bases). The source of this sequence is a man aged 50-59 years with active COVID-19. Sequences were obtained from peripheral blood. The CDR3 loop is CASSLGQATNYGYTF. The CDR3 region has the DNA TGCGCCAGCAGCTTGGGACAGGCTACTAACTATGGCTACACCTTC.